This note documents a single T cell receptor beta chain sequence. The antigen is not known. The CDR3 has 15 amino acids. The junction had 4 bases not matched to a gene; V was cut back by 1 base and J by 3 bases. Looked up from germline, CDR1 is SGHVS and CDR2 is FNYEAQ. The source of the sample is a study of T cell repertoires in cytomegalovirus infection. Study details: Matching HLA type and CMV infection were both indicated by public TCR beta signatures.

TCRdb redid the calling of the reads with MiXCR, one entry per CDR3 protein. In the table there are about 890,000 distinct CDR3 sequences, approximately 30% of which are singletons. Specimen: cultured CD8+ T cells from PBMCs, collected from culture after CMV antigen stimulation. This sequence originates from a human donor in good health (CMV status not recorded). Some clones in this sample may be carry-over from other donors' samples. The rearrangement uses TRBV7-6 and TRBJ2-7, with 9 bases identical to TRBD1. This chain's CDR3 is CASSLGTGEIYEQYF. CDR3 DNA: TGTGCCAGCAGCTTAGGGACAGGGGAGATCTACGAGCAGTACTTC.